A selection of T cell receptor beta chains follows, all from one sample in a study of blood T cell repertoires in COVID-19. Some clones are missing from TCRdb's copy, which holds only in-frame ones; the method was immunoSEQ multiplex PCR. The repertoire holds roughly 170,000 clones, with 86% as singletons. The sequenced sample consisted of peripheral blood. The source of these receptors is a man aged 65-85 years with active or convalescent COVID-19. Each CDR3 is given with its conserved first and last residue. The D gene is left open where the match is weak. Clone sizes are given selectively: once, few, many, or a class where the clone is expanded.

j_call	d_call	clone_size	v_call	cdr3_aa	cdr3_nt
TRBJ2-1	TRBD2	once	TRBV9	CASSVAVAGLARKKDSYNEQFF	TGTGCCAGCAGCGTAGCTGTGGCTGGACTAGCGAGAAAAAAGGACTCCTACAATGAGCAGTTCTTC
TRBJ1-2	TRBD1	.	TRBV6-5	CASSYDRGPSNYGYTF	TGTGCCAGCAGTTATGACAGGGGTCCCTCTAACTATGGCTACACCTTC
TRBJ1-4	TRBD1	.	TRBV2	CASRPGQPNEKLFF	TGTGCCAGCAGGCCGGGACAGCCTAATGAAAAACTGTTTTTT
TRBJ1-1	.	.	TRBV6-5	CASSLGGKNTEAFF	TGTGCCAGCAGTTTGGGAGGGAAGAACACTGAAGCTTTCTTT
TRBJ1-1	.	.	TRBV28	CASSRSRVRPEAFF	TGTGCCAGCAGTCGCTCGCGGGTAAGACCTGAAGCTTTCTTT
TRBJ1-2	TRBD1	.	TRBV5-1	CASRRDRAGYTF	TGCGCCAGCAGGCGGGACAGGGCTGGCTACACCTTC
TRBJ1-2	TRBD1	.	TRBV6-5	CAGGAGGYLSYGYTF	TGTGCCGGTGGGGCAGGGGGCTATCTAAGCTATGGCTACACCTTC
TRBJ2-7	.	.	TRBV18	CASSPGAGGYEQYF	TGTGCCAGCTCACCGGGGGCGGGCGGCTACGAGCAGTACTTC
TRBJ2-1	TRBD1	.	TRBV5-1	CASSTGTGRYNEQFF	TGCGCCAGCAGCACCGGGACAGGAAGGTACAATGAGCAGTTCTTC
TRBJ1-1	.	.	TRBV28	CASSSPGGAEAFF	TGTGCCAGCAGTTCCCCGGGTGGTGCTGAAGCTTTCTTT
TRBJ2-3	TRBD2	.	TRBV9	CASSGRGGPDTQYF	TGTGCCAGCAGCGGTAGGGGAGGGCCCGATACGCAGTATTTT
TRBJ2-5	TRBD1	.	TRBV4-1	CASSQRQGTYQETQYF	TGCGCCAGCAGCCAGAGACAGGGGACCTACCAAGAGACCCAGTACTTC
TRBJ1-4	TRBD1	.	TRBV7-9	CASSQGTDNEKLFF	TGTGCCAGCAGCCAGGGGACAGATAATGAAAAACTGTTTTTT
TRBJ1-6	.	.	TRBV20-1	CSASMGGGNSPLHF	TGCAGTGCTAGTATGGGGGGGGGTAATTCACCCCTCCACTTT
TRBJ1-2	TRBD1	.	TRBV19	CASREGQGVNYGYTF	TGTGCCAGTAGGGAGGGGCAGGGGGTCAACTATGGCTACACCTTC
TRBJ1-5	.	.	TRBV7-8	CASSPRGGPRDRGNQPQHF	TGTGCCAGCAGCCCACGGGGGGGCCCCCGCGATCGAGGCAATCAGCCCCAGCATTTT
TRBJ1-5	.	.	TRBV5-8	CASSLVGASRGRPQHF	TGTGCCAGCAGCCTGGTGGGGGCTTCTAGGGGGAGGCCCCAGCATTTT
TRBJ1-2	.	.	TRBV6-5	CASSTQYRGYTF	TGTGCCAGCAGTACCCAGTACCGTGGCTACACCTTC
TRBJ1-2	TRBD1	.	TRBV6-5	CASSKWTGGVEGYTF	TGTGCCAGCAGTAAATGGACAGGGGGTGTGGAAGGCTACACCTTC
TRBJ1-5	TRBD1	.	TRBV27	CASRLTGTANTFSNQPQHF	TGTGCCAGCAGGTTAACCGGGACAGCGAATACATTTAGCAATCAGCCCCAGCATTTT
TRBJ1-2	.	.	TRBV4-1	CASSQSRTANYGYTF	TGCGCCAGCAGCCAAAGTCGGACAGCTAACTATGGCTACACCTTC
TRBJ1-1	TRBD1	.	TRBV5-4	CASSGGTAAKMNTEAFF	TGTGCCAGCAGCGGGGGGACAGCAGCAAAAATGAACACTGAAGCTTTCTTT
TRBJ1-2	TRBD1	.	TRBV6-5	CASRNRGANYGYTF	TGTGCCAGCAGGAACAGGGGAGCAAACTATGGCTACACCTTC
TRBJ1-2	TRBD1	.	TRBV6-6	CASSYSGRGQGYTF	TGTGCCAGCAGTTACTCGGGCAGGGGGCAAGGCTACACCTTC
TRBJ2-5	.	.	TRBV6-5	CASSYAGGWETQYF	TGTGCCAGCAGTTATGCAGGCGGGTGGGAGACCCAGTACTTC
TRBJ1-2	.	.	TRBV19	CASPPITSGGFGYGYTF	TGTGCCAGCCCCCCAATTACTTCGGGAGGTTTTGGCTATGGCTACACCTTC
TRBJ1-1	.	.	TRBV2	CASRRPEAFF	TGTGCCAGCCGGCGGCCTGAAGCTTTCTTT
TRBJ2-6	TRBD1	.	TRBV18	CASSLDRATGANVLTF	TGTGCCAGCTCATTGGACAGGGCAACTGGGGCCAACGTCCTGACTTTC
TRBJ1-4	TRBD1	.	TRBV7-6	CASSLSGTGDEKLFF	TGTGCCAGCAGCCTATCCGGGACAGGGGATGAAAAACTGTTTTTT
TRBJ2-7	.	.	TRBV18	CASSPRGSVGYEQYF	TGTGCCAGCTCACCACGGGGCTCAGTAGGCTACGAGCAGTACTTC
TRBJ2-5	.	.	TRBV3-1/TRBV3-2	CASSPTLGLSGQETQYF	TGTGCCAGCAGTCCAACCCTTGGACTGTCGGGCCAAGAGACCCAGTACTTC
TRBJ1-5	.	.	TRBV18	CASSPISGGGAGNQPQHF	TGTGCCAGCTCACCAATCTCGGGTGGAGGGGCTGGCAATCAGCCCCAGCATTTT
TRBJ1-4	.	.	TRBV20-1	CSASSGLGGEKLFF	TGCAGTGCTAGTAGCGGATTGGGAGGAGAAAAACTGTTTTTT
TRBJ1-5	.	.	TRBV6-2/TRBV6-3	CASNPRYQGIGDQPQHF	TGTGCCAGCAACCCTCGGTATCAGGGGATCGGGGATCAGCCCCAGCATTTT
TRBJ1-4	TRBD1	.	TRBV5-1	CASSRGRGTNEKLFF	TGCGCCAGCTCTAGGGGGCGGGGAACTAATGAAAAACTGTTTTTT
TRBJ2-1	.	.	TRBV5-1	CASSPTDSSYNEQFF	TGCGCCAGCAGCCCTACGGACAGCTCCTACAATGAGCAGTTCTTC
TRBJ1-2	.	.	TRBV9	CASSVRFGNYGYTF	TGTGCCAGCAGCGTTCGGTTCGGGAACTATGGCTACACCTTC
TRBJ2-6	.	.	TRBV28	CASSTPSSGANVLTF	TGTGCCAGCAGTACCCCGAGCTCTGGGGCCAACGTCCTGACTTTC
TRBJ1-3	.	.	TRBV9	CASSVDGRDGNTIYF	TGTGCCAGCAGCGTCGATGGACGGGATGGAAACACCATATATTTT
TRBJ2-3	TRBD1	.	TRBV29-1	CSVETGVVDTQYF	TGCAGCGTTGAGACAGGGGTGGTAGATACGCAGTATTTT
TRBJ1-4	.	.	TRBV25-1	CASSSLSANEKLFF	TGTGCCAGCAGCTCCCTATCGGCTAATGAAAAACTGTTTTTT
TRBJ1-2	.	.	TRBV13	CASSIRRGDYGYTF	TGTGCCAGCAGCATAAGACGGGGGGACTATGGCTACACCTTC
TRBJ2-1	.	.	TRBV7-2	CASSPGGTGVGSYNEQFF	TGTGCCAGCAGCCCTGGAGGGACGGGAGTCGGGTCCTACAATGAGCAGTTCTTC
TRBJ2-7	TRBD2	once	TRBV29-1	CSVGAGKEQYF	TGCAGCGTTGGAGCGGGGAAAGAGCAGTACTTC
TRBJ1-6	TRBD1	.	TRBV18	CASSSTGGSYNSPLHF	TGTGCCAGCTCATCAACAGGGGGATCCTATAATTCACCCCTCCACTTT
TRBJ1-2	TRBD1	.	TRBV5-6	CASSTGQGIYGYTF	TGTGCCAGCAGCACCGGACAGGGAATCTATGGCTACACCTTC